This TCR beta chain originates from a study of shared clonotypes between healthy human individuals. Running of the assay took place at deep level. The data were produced by immunoSEQ multiplex PCR, yet TCRdb's version contains in-frame clones alone and is incomplete. The sample carries under 1,100,000 clones, around 78% recorded once. The CDR3 is 13 amino acids. The ends lost 4 bases at V and 5 bases at J; junction bases unmatched: 3. Per the germline V gene, CDR1 is SGDLS and CDR2 is YYNGEE. Input material: memory CD4+ T cells from PBMCs. Subset: CD45RA-negative fraction. The receptor comes from a man between 18 and 35 years old in good health. Some clones in this sample may be carry-over from other donors' samples. The rearrangement links TRBV9 to TRBJ2-3; 8 bases line up with TRBD2. The CDR3 DNA reads as TGTGCCAGCAGCCCACGGGAGGGAGATACGCAGTATTTT. Protein sequence: CASSPREGDTQYF.